This T cell receptor (beta chain) derives from a study of memory CD4+ T cells and cytomegalovirus serostatus. The sort gate was single viable CD3+CD4+CD8-CD45RO+ cells for memory CD4+ T cells. CDR1 is SGHRS and CDR2 is YFSETQ in the germline V gene. CDR3 size: 15 residues. V was clipped by 0 bases and J by 6 bases, with 13 bases between them. How the authors handled the data: After removing out-of-frame reads, 2,204,828 distinct TCRbeta sequences remained. TCRdb's table, derived via immunoSEQ multiplex PCR, lists solely in-frame clones and lacks some. The DNA was the basis for D and trimming; V, J and clone size are from that table. The sample carries over 45,000 clones, roughly 87% recorded once.

The sample comprised memory CD4+ T cells from blood. The TCR sequence derives from an adult in good health and CMV-seronegative. The gene calls are TRBV5-1 and TRBJ2-1; weak D call: TRBD2 (6 bases). In nucleotides, the CDR3 is TGCGCCAGCAGCTTGGGGGAGGTGGGAGCCAATGAGCAGTTCTTC. Amino acid sequence: CASSLGEVGANEQFF.